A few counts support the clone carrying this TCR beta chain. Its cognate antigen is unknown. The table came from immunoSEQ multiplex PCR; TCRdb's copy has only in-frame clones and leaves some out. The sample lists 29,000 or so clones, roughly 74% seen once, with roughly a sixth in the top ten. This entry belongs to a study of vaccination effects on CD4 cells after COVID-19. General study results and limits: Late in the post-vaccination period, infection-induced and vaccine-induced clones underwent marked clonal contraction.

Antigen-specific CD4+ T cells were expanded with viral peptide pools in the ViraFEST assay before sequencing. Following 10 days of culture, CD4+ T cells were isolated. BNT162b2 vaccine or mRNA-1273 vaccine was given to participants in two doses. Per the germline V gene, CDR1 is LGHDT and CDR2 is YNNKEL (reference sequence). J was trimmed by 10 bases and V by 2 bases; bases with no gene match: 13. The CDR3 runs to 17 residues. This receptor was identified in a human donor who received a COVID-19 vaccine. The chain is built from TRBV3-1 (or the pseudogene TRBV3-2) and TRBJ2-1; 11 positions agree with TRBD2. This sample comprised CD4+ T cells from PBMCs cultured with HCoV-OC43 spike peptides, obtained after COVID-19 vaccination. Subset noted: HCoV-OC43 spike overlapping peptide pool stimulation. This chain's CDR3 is CASSQLSGLAGGGEQFF. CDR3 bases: TGTGCCAGCAGCCAACTATCTGGGCTAGCGGGAGGAGGGGAGCAGTTCTTC.